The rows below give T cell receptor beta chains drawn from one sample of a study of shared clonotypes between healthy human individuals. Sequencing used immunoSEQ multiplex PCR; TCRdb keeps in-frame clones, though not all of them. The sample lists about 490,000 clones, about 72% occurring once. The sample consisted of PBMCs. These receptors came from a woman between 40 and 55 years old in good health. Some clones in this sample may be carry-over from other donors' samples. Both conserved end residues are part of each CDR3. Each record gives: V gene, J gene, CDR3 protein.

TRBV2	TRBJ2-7	CASRPDRSSYEQYF
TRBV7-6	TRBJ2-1	CASSLGGVSYEQFF
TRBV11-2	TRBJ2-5	CASSQEAGTGGETQYF
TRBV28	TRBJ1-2	CASLGGGPTYGYTF
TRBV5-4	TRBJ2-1	CASSFNLAGGNEQFF
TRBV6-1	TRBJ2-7	CASSETGGPQDEQYF
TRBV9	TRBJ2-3	CASSVTGDTQYF
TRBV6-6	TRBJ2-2	CASSYSPSVRAGELFF
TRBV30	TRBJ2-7	CAWSVRAASYEQYF
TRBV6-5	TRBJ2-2	CASSSLGGGVTGELFF
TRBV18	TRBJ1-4	CASSPGQLATNEKLFF
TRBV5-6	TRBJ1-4	CASSGTDHNEKLFF
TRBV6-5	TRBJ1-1	CASSYTILGNTEAFF
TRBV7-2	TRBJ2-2	CASSPDSRSGELFF
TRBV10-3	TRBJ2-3	CAIGEGFSTDTQYF
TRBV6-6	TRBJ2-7	CASSYSSEDEQYF
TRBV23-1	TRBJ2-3	CASSQSSLNRPTDTQYF